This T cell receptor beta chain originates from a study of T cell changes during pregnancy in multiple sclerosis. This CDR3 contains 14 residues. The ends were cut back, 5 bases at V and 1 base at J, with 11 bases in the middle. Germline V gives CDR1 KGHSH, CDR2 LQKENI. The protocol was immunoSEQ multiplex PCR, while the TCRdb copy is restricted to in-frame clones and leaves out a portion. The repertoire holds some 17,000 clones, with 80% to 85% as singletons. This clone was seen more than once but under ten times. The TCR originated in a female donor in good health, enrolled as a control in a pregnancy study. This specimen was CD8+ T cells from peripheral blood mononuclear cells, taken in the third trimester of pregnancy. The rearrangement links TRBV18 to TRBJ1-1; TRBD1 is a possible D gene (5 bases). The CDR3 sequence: CASSAQGGNTEAFF. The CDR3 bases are TGTGCCAGCTCAGCGCAGGGAGGGAACACTGAAGCTTTCTTT.